Below, 9 T cell receptor beta chains from the same sample are listed, as sequenced in a study of shared clonotypes between healthy human individuals. The assay was immunoSEQ multiplex PCR, and TCRdb's table has in-frame clones only and misses some. The table lists some 680,000 clones, 60% to 75% of them singletons. Input material: memory CD4+ T cells sorted from blood. Subset: CD45RA-negative fraction. These receptors all stem from a young woman in good health.

J is TRBJ2-5 and V is TRBV18; TRBD2 matches 13 bases. The CDR3 covers 19 residues. V lost 2 bases, J lost 2 bases, and 11 bases stayed unmatched. Germline V CDR1 and CDR2: KGHSH, LQKENI. This CDR3 reads CASSPMGGLAGTSQETQYF. CDR3 nucleotide sequence: TGTGCCAGCTCACCAATGGGGGGACTAGCGGGGACTTCTCAAGAGACCCAGTACTTC.

The chain couples TRBV15 to TRBJ1-2, with TRBD1 as a possible D gene (6 bases). V was clipped by 8 bases and J by 3 bases, with 25 bases between them. Germline CDR1 and CDR2: LNHNV and YYDKDF (reference sequence). The CDR3 has 17 amino acids. This CDR3 reads CATRDYVGRGEHYGYTF. The CDR3 DNA follows: TGTGCCACCCGTGATTACGTCGGGAGGGGGGAACACTATGGCTACACCTTC.

The chain employs TRBV10-3 and TRBJ1-2, with D uncertain. The CDR3 covers 15 residues. V lost 3 bases and J 3 bases, leaving 14 bases between the germline ends. Germline V gene lookup returns CDR1 ENHRY and CDR2 SYGVKD. For the CDR3, the DNA is TGTGCCATCAGTGAAGAAGGGAGAGGGTACTATGGCTACACCTTC. Protein sequence: CAISEEGRGYYGYTF.

This clone showed up many times. The V gene is TRBV6-1, the J gene TRBJ2-4, with D unresolved. CDR3 length: 13 amino acids. The V and J ends lost 0 bases and 16 bases respectively, with 16 bases between them. Germline-derived CDR1 and CDR2 are MNHNS and SASEGT. CDR3 coding DNA: TGTGCCAGCAGTGAAGCGCTTCTCAGGCTGGGTTACTTC. As protein: CASSEALLRLGYF.

This clone was found once. The CDR3 DNA sequence: TGTGCCTGGAGAACAGGGGGCTCCTACAATGAGCAGTTCTTC. Translation: CAWRTGGSYNEQFF. This rearrangement joins TRBV30 to TRBJ2-1; TRBD1 matches at 8 bases. J gave up 0 bases and V 3 bases, and 1 base lay outside the gene matches. The CDR3 consists of 14 residues. Germline V gene data show CDR1 as GTSNPN and CDR2 as SVGIG (reference sequence).

This clone occurred once. V and J are TRBV7-2 and TRBJ2-2; D gene unclear. CDR1 is SGHTA, CDR2 FQGNSA, per germline. V lost 2 bases and J 0 bases, leaving 7 bases between the germline ends. The CDR3 has 15 residues. In nucleotides, the CDR3 is TGTGCCAGCAGCTTAATAAGGGCGAACACCGGGGAGCTGTTTTTT. As protein: CASSLIRANTGELFF.

This clone was counted once. This may arise from a read error, as a much more abundant clone is one base away. Other DNA sequences from this sample encode an identical CDR3 as well. The chain carries TRBV29-1 and TRBJ1-4; 7 positions match TRBD1. V dropped 5 bases and J dropped 6; count of bases not matched to a gene: 3. CDR3 length: 12 amino acids. From germline, CDR1 is SQVTM and CDR2 ANQGSEA. CDR3 nucleotides: TGCAGCGTTCGAGGGGGCGATGAAAAACTGTTTTTT. Translating it yields CSVRGGDEKLFF.

This clone was seen only a few times. Additional DNA sequences in this sample encode the identical CDR3. The chain couples TRBV5-1 to TRBJ1-5, with a possible D match to TRBD1 (5 bases). There are 13 residues in the CDR3. CDR1 SGHRS and CDR2 YFSETQ come from the germline V gene. The germline V and J ends were trimmed by 4 bases and 5 bases, with 10 bases remaining between them. CDR3 nucleotides: TGCGCCAGCAGCCCAGGGTTGGATCAGCCCCAGCATTTT. This encodes CASSPGLDQPQHF.

V and J are TRBV6-1 and TRBJ1-2; 12 bases are shared with TRBD1. Germline trimming cut 4 bases from V and 3 bases from J; bases unmatched to any gene: 6. The CDR3 extends over 16 amino acids. The V gene's germline CDR1 is MNHNS and CDR2 SASEGT. CDR3 nucleotides: TGTGCCAGCAGTGGAGATGGGACAGGGGGCTACTATGGCTACACCTTC. It yields the protein CASSGDGTGGYYGYTF.